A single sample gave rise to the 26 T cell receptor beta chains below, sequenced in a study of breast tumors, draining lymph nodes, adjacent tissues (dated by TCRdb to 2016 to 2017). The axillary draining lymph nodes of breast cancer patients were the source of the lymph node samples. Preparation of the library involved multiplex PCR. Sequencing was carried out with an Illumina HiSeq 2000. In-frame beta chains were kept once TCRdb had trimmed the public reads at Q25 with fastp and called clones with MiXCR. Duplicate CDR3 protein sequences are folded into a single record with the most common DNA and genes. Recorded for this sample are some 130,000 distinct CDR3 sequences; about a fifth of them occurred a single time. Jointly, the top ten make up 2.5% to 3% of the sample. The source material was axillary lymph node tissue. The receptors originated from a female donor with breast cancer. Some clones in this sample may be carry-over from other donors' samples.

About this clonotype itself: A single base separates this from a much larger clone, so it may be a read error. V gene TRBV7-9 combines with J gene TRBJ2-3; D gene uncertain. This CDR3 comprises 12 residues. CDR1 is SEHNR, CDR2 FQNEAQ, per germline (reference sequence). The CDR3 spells CASSRAADTQCF. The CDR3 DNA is TGTGCCAGCAGCAGGGCGGCGGATACGCAGTGTTTT.

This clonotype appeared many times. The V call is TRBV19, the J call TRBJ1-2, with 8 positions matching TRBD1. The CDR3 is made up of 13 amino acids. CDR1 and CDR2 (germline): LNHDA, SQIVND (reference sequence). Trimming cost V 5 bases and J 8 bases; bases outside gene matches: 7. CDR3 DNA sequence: TGTGCCAGTAGTGTCGACAGGGGTGGGGGCTACACCTTC. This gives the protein CASSVDRGGGYTF.

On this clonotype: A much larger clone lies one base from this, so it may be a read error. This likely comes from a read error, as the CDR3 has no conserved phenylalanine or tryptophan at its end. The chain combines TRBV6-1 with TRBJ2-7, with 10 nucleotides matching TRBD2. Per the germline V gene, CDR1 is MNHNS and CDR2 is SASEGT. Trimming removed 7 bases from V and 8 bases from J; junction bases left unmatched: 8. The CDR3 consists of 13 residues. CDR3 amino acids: CASTSGSDDKQYL. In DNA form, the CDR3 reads TGTGCCAGCACTAGCGGGAGCGATGACAAGCAGTACCTC.

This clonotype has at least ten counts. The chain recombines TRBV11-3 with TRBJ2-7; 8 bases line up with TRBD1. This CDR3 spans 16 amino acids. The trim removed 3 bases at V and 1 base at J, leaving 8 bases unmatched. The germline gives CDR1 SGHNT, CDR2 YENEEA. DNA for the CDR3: TGTGCCAGCAGCTTCGGGCACCGGGACAGGTCCTACGAGCAGTACTTC. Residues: CASSFGHRDRSYEQYF. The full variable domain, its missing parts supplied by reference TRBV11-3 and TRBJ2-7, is EAGVVQSPRYKIIEKKQPVAFWCNPISGHNTLYWYLQNLGQGPELLIRYENEEAVDDSQLPKDRFSAERLKGVDSTLKIQPAELGDSAVYLCASSFGHRDRSYEQYFGPGTRLTVT.

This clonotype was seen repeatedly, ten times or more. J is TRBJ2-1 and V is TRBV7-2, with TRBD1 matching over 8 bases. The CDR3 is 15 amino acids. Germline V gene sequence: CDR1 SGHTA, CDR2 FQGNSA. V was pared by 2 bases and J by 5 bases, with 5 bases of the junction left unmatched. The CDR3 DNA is TGTGCCAGCAGCTTAAACAGGGGGACTCACAATGAGCAGTTCTTC. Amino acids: CASSLNRGTHNEQFF.

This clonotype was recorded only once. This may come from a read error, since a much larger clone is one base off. CDR3 in amino acids: CASTPGPSTIKTYDEQFF. The CDR3 region has the DNA TGTGCCAGCACCCCGGGACCAAGCACAATTAAAACCTACGATGAGCAGTTCTTC. The chain is built from TRBV5-6 and TRBJ2-1, with D perhaps given as TRBD1 or TRBD2 (5 bases each). CDR1 and CDR2 from the germline V gene are SGHDT and YYEEEE. The CDR3 loop spans 18 amino acids.

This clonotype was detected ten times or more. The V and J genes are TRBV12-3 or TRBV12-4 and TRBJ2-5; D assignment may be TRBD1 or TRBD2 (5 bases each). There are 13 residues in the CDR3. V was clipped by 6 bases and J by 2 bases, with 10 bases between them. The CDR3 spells CASRRGPQETQYF. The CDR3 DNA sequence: TGTGCCAGCAGAAGGGGACCTCAAGAGACCCAGTACTTC.

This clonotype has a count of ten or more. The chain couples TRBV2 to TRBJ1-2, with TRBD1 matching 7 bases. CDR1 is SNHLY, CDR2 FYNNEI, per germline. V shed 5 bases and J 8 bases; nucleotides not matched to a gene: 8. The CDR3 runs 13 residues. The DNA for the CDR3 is TGTGCCAGCAGTCCTCGACAGGGATCCGGCTACACCTTC. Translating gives CASSPRQGSGYTF.

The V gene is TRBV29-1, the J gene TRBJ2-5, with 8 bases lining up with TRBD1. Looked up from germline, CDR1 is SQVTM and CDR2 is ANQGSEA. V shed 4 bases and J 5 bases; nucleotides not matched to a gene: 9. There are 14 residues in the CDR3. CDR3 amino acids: CSVGRNRGRETQYF. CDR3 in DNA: TGCAGCGTTGGCCGGAACAGGGGGAGGGAGACCCAGTACTTC. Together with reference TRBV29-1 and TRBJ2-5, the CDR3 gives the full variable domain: SAVISQKPSRDICQRGTSLTIQCQVDSQVTMMFWYRQQPGQSLTLIATANQGSEATYESGFVIDKFPISRPNLTFSTLTVSNMSPEDSSIYLCSVGRNRGRETQYFGPGTRLLVL.

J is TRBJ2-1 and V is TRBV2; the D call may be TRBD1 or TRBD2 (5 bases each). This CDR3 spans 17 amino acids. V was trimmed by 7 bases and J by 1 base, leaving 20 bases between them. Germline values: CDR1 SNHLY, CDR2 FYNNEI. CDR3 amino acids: CASTLAGLRGSYNEQFF. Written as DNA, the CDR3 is TGTGCCAGCACTCTCGCGGGCCTGAGGGGTTCCTACAATGAGCAGTTCTTC.

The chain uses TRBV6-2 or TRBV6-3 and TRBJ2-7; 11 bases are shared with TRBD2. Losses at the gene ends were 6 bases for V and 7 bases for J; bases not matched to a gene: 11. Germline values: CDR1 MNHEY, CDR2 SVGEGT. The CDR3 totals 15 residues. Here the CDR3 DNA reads TGTGCCAGCAGCACCATAGCGGGAGGGCCGAAAGAGCAGTACTTC. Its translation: CASSTIAGGPKEQYF.

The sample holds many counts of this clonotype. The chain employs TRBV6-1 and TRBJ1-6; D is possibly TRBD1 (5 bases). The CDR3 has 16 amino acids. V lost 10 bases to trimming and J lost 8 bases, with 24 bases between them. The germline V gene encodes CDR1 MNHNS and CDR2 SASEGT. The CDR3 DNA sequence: TGTGCCACAACCGGGAGGGCAGGGATCTCACATTCACCCCTCCACTTT. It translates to CATTGRAGISHSPLHF.

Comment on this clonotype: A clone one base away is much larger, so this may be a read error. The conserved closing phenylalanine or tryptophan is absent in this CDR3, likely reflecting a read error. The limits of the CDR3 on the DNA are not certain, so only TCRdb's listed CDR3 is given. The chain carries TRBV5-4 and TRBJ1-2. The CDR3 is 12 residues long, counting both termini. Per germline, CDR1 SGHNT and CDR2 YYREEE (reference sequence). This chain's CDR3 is CASSLGGGGPHL.

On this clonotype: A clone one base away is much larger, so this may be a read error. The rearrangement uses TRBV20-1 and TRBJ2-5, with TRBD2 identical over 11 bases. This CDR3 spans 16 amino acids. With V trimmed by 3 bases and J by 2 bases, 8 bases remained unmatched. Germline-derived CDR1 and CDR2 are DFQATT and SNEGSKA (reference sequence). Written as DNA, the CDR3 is TGCAGTGCTAGTCTAGCGGGAGGAGGGGGTCAAGAGACCCAGTACTTC. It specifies CSASLAGGGGQETQYF.

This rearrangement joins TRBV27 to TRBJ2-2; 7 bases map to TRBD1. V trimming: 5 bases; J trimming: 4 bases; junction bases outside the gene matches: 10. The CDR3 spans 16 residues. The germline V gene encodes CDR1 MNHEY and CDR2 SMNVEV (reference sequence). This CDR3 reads CASSPDRDRGTGELFF. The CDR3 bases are TGTGCCAGCAGTCCTGACAGGGATCGAGGCACCGGGGAGCTGTTTTTT.

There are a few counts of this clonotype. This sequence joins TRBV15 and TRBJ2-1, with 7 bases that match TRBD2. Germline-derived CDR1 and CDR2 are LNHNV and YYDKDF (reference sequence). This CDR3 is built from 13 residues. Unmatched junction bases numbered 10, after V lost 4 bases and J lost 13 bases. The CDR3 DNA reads TGTGCCACCAGCATGGTGGGAGCGGGGCAACAGTTCTTC. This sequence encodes CATSMVGAGQQFF.

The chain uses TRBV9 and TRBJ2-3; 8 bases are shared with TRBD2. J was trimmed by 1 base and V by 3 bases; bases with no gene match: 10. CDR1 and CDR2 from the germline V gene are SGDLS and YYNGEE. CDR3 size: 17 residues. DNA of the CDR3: TGTGCCAGCAGCGCTCCCCGGGGGGGCGGTGGCACAGATACGCAGTATTTT. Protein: CASSAPRGGGGTDTQYF.

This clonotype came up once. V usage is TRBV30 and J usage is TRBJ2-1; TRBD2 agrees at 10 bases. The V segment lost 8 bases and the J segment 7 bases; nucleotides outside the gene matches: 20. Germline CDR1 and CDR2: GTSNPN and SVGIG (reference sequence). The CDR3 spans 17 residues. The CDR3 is CAGRGLGSGRAGNEQFF. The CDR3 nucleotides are TGTGCCGGAAGGGGGCTAGGAAGCGGGAGGGCCGGAAATGAGCAGTTCTTC.

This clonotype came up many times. The CDR3 sequence: CSARPYPSTDTQYF. CDR3 in DNA: TGCAGCGCTCGACCATATCCTAGCACAGATACGCAGTATTTT. The chain links TRBV29-1 to TRBJ2-3; unclear D gene. Per the germline V gene, CDR1 is SQVTM and CDR2 is ANQGSEA. V was cut by 7 bases and J by 0 bases, with 14 bases left in between. CDR3 length: 14 residues.

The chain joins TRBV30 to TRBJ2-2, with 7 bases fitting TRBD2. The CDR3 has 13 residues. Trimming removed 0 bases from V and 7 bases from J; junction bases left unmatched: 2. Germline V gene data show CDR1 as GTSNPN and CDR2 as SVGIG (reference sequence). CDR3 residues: CAWSVTSDGELFF. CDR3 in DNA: TGTGCCTGGAGTGTAACTAGCGACGGGGAGCTGTTTTTT.

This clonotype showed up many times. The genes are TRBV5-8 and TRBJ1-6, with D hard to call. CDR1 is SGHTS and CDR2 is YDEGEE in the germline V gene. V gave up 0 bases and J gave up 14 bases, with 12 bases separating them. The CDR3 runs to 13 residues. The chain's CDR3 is CASSLGAFSTLHF. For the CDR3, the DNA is TGTGCCAGCAGCTTGGGGGCCTTTTCCACCCTCCACTTT.

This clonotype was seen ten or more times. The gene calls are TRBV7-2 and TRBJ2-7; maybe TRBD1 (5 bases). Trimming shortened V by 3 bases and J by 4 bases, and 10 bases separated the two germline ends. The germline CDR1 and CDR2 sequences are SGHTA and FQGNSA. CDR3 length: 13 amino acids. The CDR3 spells CASSFPGRYEQYF. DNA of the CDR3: TGTGCCAGCAGCTTCCCAGGGCGGTACGAGCAGTACTTC.

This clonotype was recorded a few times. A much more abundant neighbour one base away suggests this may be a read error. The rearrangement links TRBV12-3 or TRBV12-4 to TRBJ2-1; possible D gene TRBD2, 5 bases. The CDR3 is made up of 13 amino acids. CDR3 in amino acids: CASSLRTGGEQLF. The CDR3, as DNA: TGTGCCAGCAGTTTAAGGACTGGTGGTGAGCAGCTCTTC.

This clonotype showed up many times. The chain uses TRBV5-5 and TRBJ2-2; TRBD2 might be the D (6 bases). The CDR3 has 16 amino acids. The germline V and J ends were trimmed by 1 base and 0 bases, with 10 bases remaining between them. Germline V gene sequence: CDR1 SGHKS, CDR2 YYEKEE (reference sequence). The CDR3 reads CASSLRGTANTGELFF. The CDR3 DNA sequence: TGTGCCAGCAGCTTGCGGGGGACCGCGAACACCGGGGAGCTGTTTTTT.

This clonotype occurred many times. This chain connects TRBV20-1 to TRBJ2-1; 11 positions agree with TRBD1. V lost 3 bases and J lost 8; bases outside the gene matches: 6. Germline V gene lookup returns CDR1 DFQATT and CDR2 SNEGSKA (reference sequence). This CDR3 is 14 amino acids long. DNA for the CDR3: TGCAGTGCTAGCCGGGACAGGGGGTACGATGAGCAGTTCTTC. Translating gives CSASRDRGYDEQFF.

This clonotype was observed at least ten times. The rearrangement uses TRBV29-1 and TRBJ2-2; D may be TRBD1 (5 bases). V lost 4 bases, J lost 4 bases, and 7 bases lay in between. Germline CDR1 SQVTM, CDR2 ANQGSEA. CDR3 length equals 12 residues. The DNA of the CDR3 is TGCAGCGTTGGAAGGGGCACCGGGGAGCTGTTTTTT. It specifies CSVGRGTGELFF.